This passage covers 14 T cell receptor beta chains from one sample sequenced in a study of blood T cells in healthy people across ages (dated by TCRdb to between 2015 and 2017). The library was generated by 5' RACE. TCRdb shows the sequencer as Illumina HiSeq 2500. A second 7 to 11 cycle PCR used a sample-barcoded 5' primer and a J-beta primer mix. Starting from the raw public reads, TCRdb applied fastp trimming at Q25, assembled clones with MiXCR and retained in-frame beta chains. Rows with one shared CDR3 protein collapse into an entry with the most common genes and DNA. Within this sample are 500,000 to 700,000 distinct CDR3 sequences, with under 30% of them counted one time only. Approximately 14% of the sample is taken by the ten largest. Sequencing input: blood. These receptors were obtained from a woman older than 75 in good health.

Ten or more counts support this clonotype. V usage is TRBV7-8 and J usage is TRBJ1-2; 7 bases line up with TRBD1. V lost 4 bases, J lost 0 bases, and 5 bases stayed unmatched. Germline V gene sequence: CDR1 SGHVS, CDR2 FQNEAQ. The CDR3 covers 15 residues. For the CDR3, the DNA is TGTGCCAGCAGCTCGCGACAGGGCGCTAACTATGGCTACACCTTC. It translates to CASSSRQGANYGYTF.

This clonotype was recorded a few times. The rearrangement uses TRBV12-3 or TRBV12-4 and TRBJ2-1; TRBD2 aligns across 8 bases. The CDR3 covers 14 residues. The V segment lost 8 bases and the J segment 4 bases; nucleotides outside the gene matches: 7. This CDR3 is CASARGGSYNEQFF. In DNA form, the CDR3 reads TGTGCCAGCGCCCGGGGGGGATCTTACAATGAGCAGTTCTTC.

J is TRBJ1-2 and V is TRBV12-3 or TRBV12-4; D is unclear. V gave up 0 bases and J gave up 4 bases, with 15 bases separating them. CDR3 length: 16 amino acids. CDR3 amino acids: CASSLALVTISYGYTF. CDR3 nucleotide sequence: TGTGCCAGCAGTTTAGCGCTAGTAACAATAAGCTATGGCTACACCTTC.

This sequence joins TRBV6-5 and TRBJ1-1; a possible D gene is TRBD1 (6 bases). CDR1 is MNHEY, CDR2 SVGAGI, per germline. The ends were cut back, 6 bases at V and 4 bases at J, with 18 bases in the middle. The CDR3 is made up of 15 amino acids. CDR3: CASRSGRGARTEAFF. CDR3 bases: TGTGCCAGCAGGTCTGGGAGGGGGGCGCGCACTGAAGCTTTCTTT.

This clonotype was detected ten times or more. The chain has TRBV12-3 or TRBV12-4 and TRBJ1-6; D unresolved. V gave up 3 bases and J gave up 7 bases, with 16 bases separating them. This CDR3 is built from 16 residues. As DNA, the CDR3 is TGTGCCAGCAGTTTCTTAGGTCCCTCGGGGAATTCACCCCTCCACTTT. Amino acids: CASSFLGPSGNSPLHF.

In its sample, this clonotype was seen many times. The gene calls are TRBV7-2 and TRBJ2-6; possible D gene TRBD2, 6 bases. Trimming pared 7 bases from V and 3 bases from J, leaving 22 bases between. This CDR3 region has 18 residues. Germline values: CDR1 SGHTA, CDR2 FQGNSA. The CDR3 sequence: CASTTSGTRIHGANVLTF. DNA for the CDR3: TGTGCCAGCACCACCTCCGGGACTCGTATTCATGGGGCCAACGTCCTGACTTTC. The full variable domain, its missing parts supplied by reference TRBV7-2 and TRBJ2-6, is GAGVSQSPSNKVTEKGKDVELRCDPISGHTALYWYRQSLGQGLEFLIYFQGNSAPDKSGLPSDRFSAERTGGSVSTLTIQRTQQEDSAVYLCASTTSGTRIHGANVLTFGAGSRLTVL.

This clonotype was seen ten or more times. The V gene is TRBV9, the J gene TRBJ2-5; TRBD1 might be the D (6 bases). Trimming removed 0 bases at V and 11 bases at J, with 17 bases between. The germline V gene has CDR1 SGDLS and CDR2 YYNGEE. The CDR3 extends over 14 amino acids. The CDR3 bases are TGTGCCAGCAGCGTAGACAGGTCTGCAGGGGAGCAGTACTTC. It codes for CASSVDRSAGEQYF.

This clonotype was seen a few times. The chain joins TRBV20-1 to TRBJ2-7; 7 nucleotides align to TRBD1. Germline CDR1 DFQATT, CDR2 SNEGSKA (reference sequence). This CDR3 is 15 amino acids long. V gave up 0 bases and J gave up 0 bases; unmatched junction bases: 5. The chain's CDR3 is CSARDLTGTSYEQYF. The CDR3 coding sequence is TGCAGTGCTAGAGATCTGACAGGGACCTCCTACGAGCAGTACTTC.

The V call is TRBV20-1, the J call TRBJ2-5, with 7 bases fitting TRBD2. The germline V gene encodes CDR1 DFQATT and CDR2 SNEGSKA (reference sequence). V dropped 3 bases and J dropped 11; count of bases not matched to a gene: 9. The CDR3 spans 12 residues. The CDR3 sequence is CSARVTSREQYF. The CDR3 DNA is TGCAGTGCTAGGGTAACATCGCGGGAGCAGTACTTC.

This clonotype was counted many times. The chain uses TRBV7-9 and TRBJ2-5, with 14 nucleotides matching TRBD2. J lost 11 bases, V lost 5 bases, and 13 bases had no gene match. The CDR3 sequence is 16 residues long. Per the germline V gene, CDR1 is SEHNR and CDR2 is FQNEAQ (reference sequence). The CDR3 is CASSLDVGTSGGHQYF. The CDR3 region has the DNA TGTGCCAGCAGCCTGGATGTCGGGACTAGCGGGGGACATCAGTACTTC.

Ten or more counts support this clonotype. The rearrangement joins TRBV4-2 to TRBJ2-3, with no clear D. V was clipped by 3 bases and J by 9 bases, with 13 bases between them. The CDR3 runs to 13 residues. Germline V gene data show CDR1 as LGHNA and CDR2 as YNFKEQ. DNA for the CDR3: TGTGCCAGCAGCCACCATAACCAAGACACGCAGTATTTT. Translated: CASSHHNQDTQYF.

V gene TRBV3-1 combines with J gene TRBJ1-4; maybe TRBD1 (6 bases). Germline values: CDR1 LGHDT, CDR2 YNNKEL (reference sequence). Between the trimmed V and J ends, which lost 2 bases and 8 bases, there was a span of 12 bases. This CDR3 spans 14 amino acids. The CDR3 DNA reads as TGTGCCAGCAGCCAAAAAGGGGGGCGCGAAAAACTGTTTTTT. This sequence encodes CASSQKGGREKLFF.

The chain links TRBV14 to TRBJ1-4; D is ambiguous. CDR3 length equals 15 residues. V lost 0 bases to trimming and J lost 4 bases, with 9 bases between them. Germline V lookup: CDR1 SGHDN, CDR2 FVKESK. The CDR3 spells CASSQDMGFNEKLFF. In DNA form, the CDR3 reads TGTGCCAGCAGCCAAGATATGGGGTTTAATGAAAAACTGTTTTTT.

This chain joins TRBV4-1 and TRBJ1-2; 7 bases line up with TRBD1. This CDR3 comprises 15 residues. The V segment lost 2 bases and the J segment 8 bases; nucleotides outside the gene matches: 11. Germline assignment: CDR1 MGHRA and CDR2 YSYEKL. CDR3 DNA: TGCGCCAGCAGCCAACCGCGACAGGGCCGGGGAGGCTACACCTTC. Translation: CASSQPRQGRGGYTF.